The present T cell receptor beta chain was sequenced within a study of cytomegalovirus exposure and HLA in healthy donors. Overall study: Unique TCR beta sequences numbering approximately 100 million came from about 179 million T cells in an earlier analysis. General study results and limits: A later analysis reported that several of the most significant clusters appeared to be linked to common viral pathogens, among them Epstein-Barr virus. Later, TCR association rates were found to vary by HLA locus, highest for DRB1 and lowest for HLA-C. Relative to the approximately 700-donor mean, N-insertions were reportedly fewer in an Asian-associated ancestry cluster in a later analysis.

The V gene end was trimmed by 4 bases and the J gene end by 7 bases; junction bases not matched to a gene: 3. Germline CDR1 reads MNHNS; CDR2 reads SASEGT. This CDR3 has 12 amino acids. A word on this clone: What it recognizes is unknown.

The primer mix had 60 Vbeta and 13 Jbeta primers. Only in-frame clones appear in the TCRdb table, and some are missing; sequencing was by immunoSEQ multiplex PCR. The sample has under 200,000 clones; 81% are singletons. This clonotype was obtained from a man aged 50 to 60 in good health and CMV-seropositive. This sequence joins TRBV6-1 and TRBJ2-7, with 8 bases lining up with TRBD2. Input material: PBMCs. The CDR3 protein is CASSGLAREQYF. For the CDR3, the DNA is TGTGCCAGCAGTGGACTAGCGAGGGAGCAGTACTTC.